This T cell receptor (beta chain) was profiled in a study of chemoradiotherapy in HPV16-positive cancers. Profiling relied on immunoSEQ multiplex PCR, and the TCRdb table lists in-frame clones only, not all of them. The sample carries 30,000 to 35,000 clones, roughly 78% recorded once. The CDR3 is made up of 16 amino acids. V lost 0 bases, J lost 0 bases, and 11 bases lay in between. The germline V gene encodes CDR1 SEHNR and CDR2 FQNEAQ (reference sequence). The sequence was collected from a human donor with HPV-associated anogenital cancer. Sequenced material: blood, taken from a patient who underwent chemoradiotherapy. V is TRBV7-9 and J is TRBJ1-2; D unclear. CDR3 region: CASSLAARSTNYGYTF. The CDR3 coding sequence is TGTGCCAGCAGCTTAGCGGCCCGATCCACTAACTATGGCTACACCTTC.